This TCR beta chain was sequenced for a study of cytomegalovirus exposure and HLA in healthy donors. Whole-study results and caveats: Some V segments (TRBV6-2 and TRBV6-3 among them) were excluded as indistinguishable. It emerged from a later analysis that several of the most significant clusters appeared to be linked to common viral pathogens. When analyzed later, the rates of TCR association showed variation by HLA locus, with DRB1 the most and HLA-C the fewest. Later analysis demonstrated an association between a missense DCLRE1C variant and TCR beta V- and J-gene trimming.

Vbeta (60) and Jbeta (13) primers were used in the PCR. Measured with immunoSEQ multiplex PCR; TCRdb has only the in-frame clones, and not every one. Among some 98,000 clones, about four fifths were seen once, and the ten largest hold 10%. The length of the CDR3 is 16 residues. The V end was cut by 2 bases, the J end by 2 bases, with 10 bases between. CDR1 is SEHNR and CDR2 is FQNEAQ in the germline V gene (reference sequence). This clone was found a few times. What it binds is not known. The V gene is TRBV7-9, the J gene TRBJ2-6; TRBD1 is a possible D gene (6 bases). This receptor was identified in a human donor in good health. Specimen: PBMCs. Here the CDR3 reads CASSLQGSTGANVLTF. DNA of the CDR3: TGTGCCAGCAGCTTACAGGGGTCTACTGGGGCCAACGTCCTGACTTTC.